Below, 29 T cell receptor beta chains from the same sample are listed, as sequenced in a study of blood T cell repertoires in COVID-19. Assay: immunoSEQ multiplex PCR; the TCRdb copy retains only in-frame clones and omits some. This table holds 130,000 or so clones, 65% to 80% found once. The sequencing input was peripheral blood. The receptors were gathered from a man between 45 and 60 years old with acute or convalescent COVID-19.

This chain uses TRBV3-1 (or the pseudogene TRBV3-2) with TRBJ2-1; weak D call: TRBD2 (5 bases). This CDR3 has 15 residues. CDR1 LGHDT and CDR2 YNNKEL come from the germline V gene (reference sequence). V dropped 4 bases and J dropped 4 bases, with 14 bases sitting between them. The DNA for the CDR3 is TGTGCCAGCAGCCTCCGGGTGGGGAGATACAATGAGCAGTTCTTC. Its protein is CASSLRVGRYNEQFF.

The rearrangement uses TRBV24-1 and TRBJ2-3, with 7 bases identical to TRBD1. This CDR3 is 16 amino acids long. Germline V lookup: CDR1 KGHDR, CDR2 SFDVKD. Trimming took 3 bases from V and 2 from J; bases not matched to a gene: 7. The CDR3 reads CATSDMTGTYTDTQYF. CDR3 DNA: TGTGCCACCAGTGATATGACAGGGACCTACACAGATACGCAGTATTTT.

This sequence joins TRBV19 and TRBJ1-6; TRBD1 matches 9 bases. J was trimmed by 6 bases and V by 4 bases; bases with no gene match: 1. Germline lookup yields CDR1 LNHDA and CDR2 SQIVND (reference sequence). This CDR3 region has 14 residues. The CDR3 sequence is CASSTTGGNSPLHF. In DNA, the CDR3 is TGTGCCAGTAGTACGACAGGGGGTAATTCACCCCTCCACTTT.

The chain is built from TRBV5-1 and TRBJ1-1; 7 positions match TRBD1. This CDR3 contains 14 residues. V gave up 0 bases and J gave up 5 bases; unmatched junction bases: 4. CDR1 and CDR2 (germline): SGHRS, YFSETQ. CDR3 DNA sequence: TGCGCCAGCAGCTTGGAGGGGGCTCGGACTGAAGCTTTCTTT. It specifies CASSLEGARTEAFF.

The chain combines TRBV6-5 with TRBJ1-4, with TRBD1 matching over 9 bases. This CDR3 region has 15 residues. CDR1 is MNHEY, CDR2 SVGAGI, per germline. Trimming removed 2 bases from V and 5 bases from J; junction bases left unmatched: 3. The CDR3 spells CASSYVGTGNEKLFF. The CDR3 DNA is TGTGCCAGCAGTTACGTGGGGACAGGGAATGAAAAACTGTTTTTT.

This CDR3 is CATARTYDSGNTIYF. The DNA of the CDR3 is TGTGCCACTGCCCGTACATATGACTCTGGAAACACCATATATTTT. This rearrangement joins TRBV10-3 to TRBJ1-3; D ambiguous. Germline V lookup: CDR1 ENHRY, CDR2 SYGVKD. The CDR3 runs 15 residues. V was shortened by 10 bases and J by 0 bases, with 16 bases between the two germline ends.

The genes are TRBV10-3 and TRBJ1-2; D not certain. Trimming removed 7 bases from V and 3 bases from J, with 15 bases in between. The length of the CDR3 is 14 residues. Germline-derived CDR1 and CDR2 are ENHRY and SYGVKD. The DNA of the CDR3 is TGTGCCATCAAGAGGGCCCCGGGAGACTATGGCTACACCTTC. Protein product: CAIKRAPGDYGYTF.

The rearrangement uses TRBV2 and TRBJ2-5; 10 positions match TRBD1. Germline CDR1 reads SNHLY; CDR2 reads FYNNEI. V was clipped by 6 bases and J by 4 bases; unmatched bases: 5. The CDR3 covers 14 residues. The CDR3 is CASRPGQGIETQYF. CDR3 DNA: TGTGCCAGCAGGCCGGGACAGGGGATAGAGACCCAGTACTTC. Looking up the rest from reference TRBV2 and TRBJ2-5 gives the full variable domain: EPEVTQTPSHQVTQMGQEVILRCVPISNHLYFYWYRQILGQKVEFLVSFYNNEISEKSEIFDDQFSVERPDGSNFTLKIRSTKLEDSAMYFCASRPGQGIETQYFGPGTRLLVL.

This rearrangement joins TRBV5-4 to TRBJ2-5; perhaps TRBD2 as D (5 bases). The CDR3 has 14 amino acids. CDR1 is SGHNT and CDR2 is YYREEE in the germline V gene (reference sequence). V was shortened by 3 bases and J by 4 bases, with 13 bases between the two germline ends. CDR3 region: CASSSPGLGETQYF. CDR3 sequence (DNA): TGTGCCAGCAGCTCTCCTGGACTGGGAGAGACCCAGTACTTC.

This sequence joins TRBV10-3 and TRBJ2-2; D unresolved. The CDR3 has 12 residues. The V gene's germline CDR1 is ENHRY and CDR2 SYGVKD. Trimming stripped 0 bases from V and 7 bases from J, with 3 bases between. The CDR3 region is CAISESSGELFF. In DNA form, the CDR3 reads TGTGCCATCAGTGAGTCGAGCGGGGAGCTGTTTTTT.

The V call is TRBV7-9, the J call TRBJ2-7, with D unclear. Trimming took off 5 bases at V and 2 bases at J, with 13 bases between the two ends. The CDR3 runs 14 residues. Germline-derived CDR1 and CDR2 are SEHNR and FQNEAQ (reference sequence). The CDR3: CASSALNRAYEQYF. In nucleotides, the CDR3 is TGTGCCAGCAGCGCCTTAAACAGAGCCTACGAGCAGTACTTC.

The chain couples TRBV10-3 to TRBJ1-2; 10 bases line up with TRBD1. The CDR3 consists of 16 residues. With V trimmed by 3 bases and J by 0 bases, 4 bases remained unmatched. Germline CDR1 and CDR2: ENHRY and SYGVKD. The CDR3 is CAISDPGQGTNYGYTF. In nucleotides, the CDR3 is TGTGCCATCAGTGACCCGGGACAGGGGACTAACTATGGCTACACCTTC.

The rearrangement joins TRBV13 to TRBJ1-2; TRBD1 aligns across 10 bases. Per the germline V gene, CDR1 is PRHDT and CDR2 is FYEKMQ (reference sequence). The CDR3 length is 15 residues. V shed 5 bases, J shed 6 bases, and the junction held 9 bases outside the gene matches. The CDR3 DNA is TGTGCCAGCAGCCCGGCCGGGACAGGGGACAATGGCTACACCTTC. This codes for CASSPAGTGDNGYTF.

The chain uses TRBV19 and TRBJ1-2; unclear D gene. V dropped 5 bases and J dropped 4 bases, with 14 bases sitting between them. Germline values: CDR1 LNHDA, CDR2 SQIVND (reference sequence). CDR3 length equals 14 residues. DNA of the CDR3: TGTGCCAGTAGTGTCGAGGCGCGGGGCTATGGCTACACCTTC. This sequence encodes CASSVEARGYGYTF.

The rearrangement links TRBV27 to TRBJ2-5; TRBD1 aligns across 11 bases. Per the germline V gene, CDR1 is MNHEY and CDR2 is SMNVEV (reference sequence). The V segment lost 0 bases and the J segment 5 bases; nucleotides outside the gene matches: 5. The CDR3 sequence is 16 residues long. For the CDR3, the DNA is TGTGCCAGCAGTTTATCGTGGACAGGGGGCGGGGAGACCCAGTACTTC. Amino acids: CASSLSWTGGGETQYF.

This rearrangement joins TRBV25-1 to TRBJ1-3; 8 positions match TRBD1. Trimming removed 7 bases from V and 4 bases from J; junction bases left unmatched: 6. The CDR3 extends over 14 amino acids. Germline V gene sequence: CDR1 MGHDK, CDR2 SYGVNS. CDR3 coding DNA: TGTGCCAGCACCCGGACAGGGCAGGGAAACACCATATATTTT. Translated: CASTRTGQGNTIYF.

The rearrangement uses TRBV6-1 and TRBJ1-3; weak D call: TRBD1 (5 bases). The ends were cut back, 5 bases at V and 1 base at J, with 12 bases in the middle. Germline loops: CDR1 MNHNS, CDR2 SASEGT. CDR3 length: 15 amino acids. Here the CDR3 reads CASSQSRVSGNTIYF. The CDR3 coding sequence is TGTGCCAGCAGTCAGAGCAGGGTGTCTGGAAACACCATATATTTT.

CDR3 sequence reads: CASSQGEEGSGTQYF. For the CDR3, the DNA is TGTGCCAGCAGTCAGGGTGAGGAGGGATCCGGGACCCAGTACTTC. This chain uses TRBV7-9 with TRBJ2-5, with a weak D call TRBD2 (6 bases). Germline CDR1 is SEHNR and CDR2 is FQNEAQ (reference sequence). This CDR3 has 15 residues. V was clipped by 6 bases and J by 7 bases, with 21 bases between them.

The genes are TRBV6-1 and TRBJ1-5, with 8 bases fitting TRBD1. Germline values: CDR1 MNHNS, CDR2 SASEGT. After removal of 2 bases from V and 7 bases from J, the junction contained 4 bases not matched to a gene. The CDR3 totals 14 residues. CDR3 sequence: CASSETGGDQPQHF. The CDR3, as DNA: TGTGCCAGCAGTGAAACAGGGGGGGACCAGCCCCAGCATTTT.

The chain joins TRBV6-5 to TRBJ2-7, with 10 bases that match TRBD1. The J segment lost 2 bases and the V segment lost 6 bases, leaving 7 bases of the junction unmatched. The V gene's germline CDR1 is MNHEY and CDR2 SVGAGI. This CDR3 has 15 residues. CDR3 in amino acids: CASRGRDRGAYEQYF. CDR3 sequence (DNA): TGTGCCAGCAGGGGGAGGGACAGGGGAGCCTACGAGCAGTACTTC.

The CDR3 sequence is CASSPLLGQVQGDTQYF. The CDR3 bases are TGTGCCAGCTCACCGCTTCTGGGCCAAGTCCAGGGAGATACGCAGTATTTT. V and J are TRBV18 and TRBJ2-3; D may be TRBD1 (5 bases). CDR3 length: 17 amino acids. V gave up 3 bases and J gave up 5 bases, with 21 bases separating them. Germline lookup yields CDR1 KGHSH and CDR2 LQKENI.

The chain combines TRBV6-1 with TRBJ1-2; D perhaps matches TRBD1 (5 bases). The CDR3 has 12 residues. V lost 2 bases, J lost 8 bases, and 9 bases lay in between. Germline V gives CDR1 MNHNS, CDR2 SASEGT. This CDR3 is CASSETWGGYTF. As DNA, the CDR3 is TGTGCCAGCAGTGAAACCTGGGGCGGCTACACCTTC.

This chain links TRBV10-3 with TRBJ1-1, with 7 bases matching TRBD1. CDR1 is ENHRY and CDR2 is SYGVKD in the germline V gene. CDR3 length: 13 residues. Trimming took 10 bases from V and 0 from J; bases not matched to a gene: 5. The CDR3 spells CAKQQGLNTEAFF. DNA for the CDR3: TGTGCCAAACAACAGGGGTTGAACACTGAAGCTTTCTTT.

The V gene is TRBV7-2, the J gene TRBJ2-3; D is perhaps TRBD2 (6 bases). The CDR3 length is 13 residues. Germline V lookup: CDR1 SGHTA, CDR2 FQGNSA. Trimming left V 5 bases short and J 7 bases short, with 13 bases between. The CDR3 DNA is TGTGCCAGCAGCCCCGGGACTGCCAATACGCAGTATTTT. It encodes CASSPGTANTQYF.

V usage is TRBV1 and J usage is TRBJ2-3; no check of the table's D call, TRBD2, against the DNA was made. TRBV1 constitutes a pseudogene. The CDR3 loop spans 15 amino acids. Here the CDR3 reads CTSNWSGGGTDTQYF. The CDR3 nucleotides read TGCACAAGCAATTGGTCTGGCGGGGGCACAGATACGCAGTATTTT.

At least ten counts were recorded for this clone. This rearrangement joins TRBV3-1 (or the pseudogene TRBV3-2) to TRBJ1-2; TRBD1 might be the D (6 bases). CDR3 size: 14 residues. V was pared by 4 bases and J by 8 bases, with 17 bases between. Looked up from germline, CDR1 is LGHDT and CDR2 is YNNKEL (reference sequence). In DNA, the CDR3 is TGTGCCAGCAGCCTTACGGACAGACCTTTGGGCTACACCTTC. Translated, it gives CASSLTDRPLGYTF.

J is TRBJ2-7 and V is TRBV29-1, with D perhaps matching TRBD2 (6 bases). Trimming removed 4 bases from V and 6 bases from J, with 13 bases in between. CDR1 and CDR2 from the germline V gene are SQVTM and ANQGSEA. The CDR3 runs 12 residues. The chain's CDR3 is CSVATGEFEQYF. The CDR3 DNA is TGCAGCGTTGCCACGGGGGAGTTCGAGCAGTACTTC.

This chain joins TRBV12-3 or TRBV12-4 and TRBJ1-2; perhaps TRBD1 as D (5 bases). V gave up 6 bases and J gave up 3 bases, with 8 bases separating them. CDR3 length equals 12 residues. CDR3 amino acids: CASREGYYGYTF. CDR3 nucleotides: TGTGCCAGCAGGGAGGGGTACTATGGCTACACCTTC.

The CDR3 sequence: CASRSRPLAKNIQYF. CDR3 bases: TGTGCAAGTCGCTCGCGGCCCCTAGCCAAAAACATTCAGTACTTC. This chain uses TRBV12-2 with TRBJ2-4; the table gives TRBD2 as D, unverified against the DNA. TRBV12-2 is classified as a pseudogene. The CDR3 is 15 amino acids.